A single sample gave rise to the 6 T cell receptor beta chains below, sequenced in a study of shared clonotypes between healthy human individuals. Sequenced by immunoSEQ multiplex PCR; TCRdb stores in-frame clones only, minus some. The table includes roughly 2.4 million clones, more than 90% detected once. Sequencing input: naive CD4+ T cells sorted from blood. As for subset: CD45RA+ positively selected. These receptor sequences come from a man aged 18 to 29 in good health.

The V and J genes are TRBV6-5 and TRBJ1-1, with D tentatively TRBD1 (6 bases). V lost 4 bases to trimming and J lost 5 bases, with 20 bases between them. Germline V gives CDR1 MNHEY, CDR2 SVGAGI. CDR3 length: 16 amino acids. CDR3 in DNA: TGTGCCAGCAGTTTCGATAACAGGGCTGGGAGGACTGAAGCTTTCTTT. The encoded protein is CASSFDNRAGRTEAFF.

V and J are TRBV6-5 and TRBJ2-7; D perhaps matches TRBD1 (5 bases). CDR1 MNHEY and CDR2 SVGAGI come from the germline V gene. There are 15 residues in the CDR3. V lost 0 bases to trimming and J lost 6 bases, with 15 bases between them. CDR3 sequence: CASSYSYDSEAEQYF. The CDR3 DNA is TGTGCCAGCAGTTACTCCTACGACAGCGAAGCCGAGCAGTACTTC.

The CDR3 DNA is TGTGCCAGCAGCTCCGAAAACAGGGGGACCCCTGAAGCTTTCTTT. This encodes CASSSENRGTPEAFF. This chain connects TRBV7-9 to TRBJ1-1; 8 bases align to TRBD1. The germline V gene encodes CDR1 SEHNR and CDR2 FQNEAQ (reference sequence). CDR3 length equals 15 residues. V trimming: 4 bases; J trimming: 6 bases; junction bases outside the gene matches: 10.

CDR3 protein: CASSYLAGGADTQYF. The CDR3, as DNA: TGTGCCAGCAGCTACCTAGCGGGGGGCGCAGATACGCAGTATTTT. The V and J genes are TRBV7-9 and TRBJ2-3; the match to TRBD2 covers 11 bases. J lost 4 bases, V lost 4 bases, and 4 bases had no gene match. Germline CDR1 and CDR2: SEHNR and FQNEAQ (reference sequence). This CDR3 has 15 amino acids.

The CDR3 here is CASSVSSGGATDTQYF. The CDR3, as DNA: TGTGCCAGCAGCGTGTCTAGCGGGGGGGCGACAGATACGCAGTATTTT. The chain couples TRBV9 to TRBJ2-3, with 12 bases aligning to TRBD2. CDR3 length: 16 residues. CDR1 is SGDLS, CDR2 YYNGEE, per germline. V shed 2 bases, J shed 3 bases, and the junction held 4 bases outside the gene matches.

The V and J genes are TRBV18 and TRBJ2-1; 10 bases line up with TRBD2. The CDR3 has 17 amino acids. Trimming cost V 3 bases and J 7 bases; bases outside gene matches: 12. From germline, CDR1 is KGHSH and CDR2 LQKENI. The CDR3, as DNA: TGTGCCAGCTCACCCCTCGTGATAGCGGGAGGTTCTAATGAGCAGTTCTTC. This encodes CASSPLVIAGGSNEQFF.